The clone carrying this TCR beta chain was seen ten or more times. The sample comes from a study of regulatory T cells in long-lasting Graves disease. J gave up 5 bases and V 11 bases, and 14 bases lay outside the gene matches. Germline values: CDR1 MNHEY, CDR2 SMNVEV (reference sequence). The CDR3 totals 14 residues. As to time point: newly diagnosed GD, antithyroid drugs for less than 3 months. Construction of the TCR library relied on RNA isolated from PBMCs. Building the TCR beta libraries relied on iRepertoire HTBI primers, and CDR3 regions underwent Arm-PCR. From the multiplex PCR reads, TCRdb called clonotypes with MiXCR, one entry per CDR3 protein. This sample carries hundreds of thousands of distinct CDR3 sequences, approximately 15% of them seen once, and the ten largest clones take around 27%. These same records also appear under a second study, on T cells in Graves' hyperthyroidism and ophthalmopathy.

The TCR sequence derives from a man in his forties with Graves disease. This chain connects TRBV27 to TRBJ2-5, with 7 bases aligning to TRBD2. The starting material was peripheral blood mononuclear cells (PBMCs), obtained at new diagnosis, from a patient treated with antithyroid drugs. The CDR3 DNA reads TGTGCCTCCCGTCTCGGGGGGTGGCGGGAGACCCAGTACTTC. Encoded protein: CASRLGGWRETQYF.